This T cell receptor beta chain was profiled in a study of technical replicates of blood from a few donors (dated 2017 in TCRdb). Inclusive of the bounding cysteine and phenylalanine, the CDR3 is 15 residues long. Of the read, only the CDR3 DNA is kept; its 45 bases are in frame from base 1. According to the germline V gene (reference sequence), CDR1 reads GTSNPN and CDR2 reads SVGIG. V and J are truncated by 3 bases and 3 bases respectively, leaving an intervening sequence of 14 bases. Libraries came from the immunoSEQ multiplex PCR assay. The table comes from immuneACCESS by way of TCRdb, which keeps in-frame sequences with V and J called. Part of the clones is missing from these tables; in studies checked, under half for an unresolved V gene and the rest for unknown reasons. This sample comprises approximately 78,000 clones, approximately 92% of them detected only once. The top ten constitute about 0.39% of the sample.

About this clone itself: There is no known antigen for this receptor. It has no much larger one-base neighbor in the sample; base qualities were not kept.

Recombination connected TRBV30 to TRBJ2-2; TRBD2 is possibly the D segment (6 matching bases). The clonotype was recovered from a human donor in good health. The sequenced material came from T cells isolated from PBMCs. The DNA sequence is TGTGCCTGGAGGGCCGGAGGGTCTCACACCGGGGAGCTGTTTTTT. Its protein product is CAWRAGGSHTGELFF.